Each of the 2 T cell receptor beta chains below was sequenced from the same sample in a study of T-cell reconstitution after alpha-beta-depleted transplantation in children. The TCRbeta library was prepared with unique molecular identifiers. TCRdb used MiXCR to reprocess the PCR reads, holding one entry per CDR3 protein. The sample has approximately 45,000 distinct CDR3 sequences, around 53% seen once; the top ten hold 30% to 40%. Here the sequenced sample was peripheral blood, taken before TCRalphabeta/CD19-depleted stem cell transplant. These TCRs come from a boy under two years old with SCID, due to receive a stem cell transplant.

This chain joins TRBV4-2 and TRBJ2-3; 8 bases are a match to TRBD2. The CDR3 is 17 residues long. In germline, CDR1 is LGHNA, CDR2 YNFKEQ. Losses at the gene ends were 1 base for V and 1 base for J; bases not matched to a gene: 7. This CDR3 reads CASSQAGAGDGTDTQYF. The CDR3 nucleotides are TGTGCCAGCAGCCAAGCAGGAGCGGGGGACGGCACAGATACGCAGTATTTT.

The V call is TRBV7-3, the J call TRBJ2-1; the match to TRBD2 covers 12 bases. Germline V CDR1 and CDR2: SGHTA, FQGTGA. Unmatched junction bases numbered 6, after V lost 5 bases and J lost 7 bases. The CDR3 runs 15 residues. The CDR3 protein is CASSRRLAGVNEQFF. CDR3 DNA sequence: TGTGCCAGCAGCCGAAGACTAGCGGGGGTTAATGAGCAGTTCTTC.